The text below deals with one T cell receptor (beta chain). Antigen: not known. The record originates from a study of graft-versus-host responses after intestinal transplantation. Study overall: Each patient got anti-thymocyte globulin induction, then tacrolimus and steroids for around three years.

Measured with immunoSEQ multiplex PCR; TCRdb has only the in-frame clones, and not every one. Here the sample spans more than 90,000 clones, around 92% being singletons. CDR3 length: 15 residues. Germline CDR1 reads SNHLY; CDR2 reads FYNNEI. V was shortened by 3 bases and J by 1 base, with 11 bases between the two germline ends. This clonotype was sampled from a human donor who was the organ donor for an intestinal transplant. Here the sequenced sample was unstimulated CD8+ T cells sorted from spleen or lymph node cells, taken before transplant. V and J are TRBV2 and TRBJ2-3, with a tentative D call TRBD2 (6 bases). The CDR3 sequence is CASSEGGFRTDTQYF. In nucleotides, the CDR3 is TGTGCCAGCAGTGAGGGGGGTTTCCGCACAGATACGCAGTATTTT.